This T cell receptor (beta chain) is from a study of blood T cell repertoires in COVID-19. Cohort allocation depended upon clinical history that participants reported. After removal of 2 bases from V and 3 bases from J, the junction contained 6 bases not matched to a gene. CDR3 size: 16 residues. From germline, CDR1 is SGDLS and CDR2 YYNGEE. Profiling relied on immunoSEQ multiplex PCR, and the TCRdb table lists in-frame clones only, not all of them. This sample has under 300,000 clones, with approximately 91% found just once. This clone was observed once. The receptor comes from a human donor in a cohort exposed to, infected with or recovered from COVID-19 (not recorded which). The donor label of this sample is uncertain. Sample: PBMCs or T cells enriched from blood (not recorded which). V usage is TRBV9 and J usage is TRBJ2-1, with 9 bases identical to TRBD2. CDR3 in DNA: TGTGCCAGCAGCGTCAGCGGGGGGCCCCTCTACAATGAGCAGTTCTTC. Its translation is CASSVSGGPLYNEQFF.